This TCR beta chain was captured by sequencing in a study of blood T cell repertoires in COVID-19. The CDR3 runs to 16 residues. In germline, CDR1 is LGHNA, CDR2 YNFKEQ. V lost 4 bases, J lost 0 bases, and 13 bases lay in between. This table comes from immunoSEQ multiplex PCR, and its TCRdb copy is limited to in-frame clones, with some not included. The sample includes 200,000 to 250,000 clones, more than 75% seen only once; the top ten take 3% to 3.5%. The chain has TRBV4-2 and TRBJ1-3, with D maybe TRBD1 (6 bases). Sequenced: peripheral blood. This clonotype was sampled from a man aged 55 to 70 with acute or convalescent COVID-19. This CDR3 is CASSPGVDLSGNTIYF. The CDR3 region has the DNA TGTGCCAGCAGCCCAGGGGTAGACCTCTCTGGAAACACCATATATTTT.